Given below is one TCR beta chain in context. The target antigen is unknown. The CDR3 loop spans 17 amino acids. V dropped 3 bases and J dropped 2 bases, with 15 bases sitting between them. Germline V gene data show CDR1 as SGDLS and CDR2 as YYNGEE. The source of the sample is a study of T cell responses to AZD1222 COVID-19 vaccine. Study results and caveats: Vaccination with two AZD1222 doses was followed by a rise in Spike-specific TCR breadth and depth. Just a handful of people given AZD1222 tested seropositive at baseline.

Repertoires were generated with immunoSEQ multiplex PCR, while TCRdb's copy carries only in-frame clones and drops some. The repertoire holds over 85,000 clones, with 70% to 90% as singletons. V usage is TRBV9 and J usage is TRBJ2-6; either TRBD1 or TRBD2 may fit D (6 bases each). The sample was peripheral blood, taken on day 0 of AZD1222 vaccination. The receptor was derived from an adult in good health. In nucleotides, the CDR3 is TGTGCCAGCAGCGGGTTAGGGGGGCCCGCTGGGGCCAACGTCCTGACTTTC. Translation gives CASSGLGGPAGANVLTF.